The text below deals with one T cell receptor beta chain. Its target antigen remains unknown. Base-call qualities are not available, and no considerably larger clone is one nucleotide away. In Seattle, one collaborating source enrolled patients while the infection was active and tracked those patients longitudinally over the course of disease. Each collaborating institution followed its own protocols to collect whole blood in K2EDTA tubes. Collaborator samples were shipped for TCRbeta analysis as frozen whole blood, isolated PBMCs, or DNA extracted from either sample type. The data belong to a study of blood T cell repertoires in COVID-19 (dated by TCRdb to 2018 to 2020). Regarding the study in general: Samples covering the acute and convalescent phases of COVID-19 were provided by collaborators in the United States, Italy and Spain. The material from the prospective study consisted of cDNA or gDNA derived from T cells, B-cell-depleted T cells, or PBMCs. Subjects who had been exposed to COVID-19, were actively infected with it, or had recovered from it provided the deeply sampled blood TCRbeta repertoires that made up the dataset. A freely available public database, intended as a resource for researchers studying the immune response to SARS-CoV-2, is where the repertoires were released. The samples were drawn from the first 160 participants of the ongoing ImmuneRACE study and from 950 to 1,500 subjects provided by 6 global collaborators. Nearly every sample came with metadata listing a de-identified subject ID, COVID-19 status, age in years and sex. Where HLA class I and class II types were available, the types were taken from metadata supplied by the sample provider, not from assay-based typing.

TCRbeta CDR3 regions were amplified from genomic DNA by means of the immunoSEQ Assay, a bias-controlled multiplex PCR. The authors' analysis ran thus. Nucleated cell counts per sample were estimated from amplification of reference gene primers within the assay. To quantify the absolute abundance of each unique TCRbeta CDR3 rearrangement, sequence reads were collapsed and filtered. Productive Simpson clonality was computed per sample as the square root of Simpson's diversity index over productive rearrangements. TCRdb mirrors the immuneACCESS table, restricted to in-frame sequences. Some clones are absent from its copies; in checked studies, under half trace to an unresolved V gene, and the reason for the others is unknown. The D gene and trimming were derived from the DNA, and the V and J assignments and clone size from that table. The sample table shows about 130,000 clones, and 86% are seen once. The ten largest clones add up to about an eighth of the sample.

General findings and caveats noted by the study authors: The amount of clinical and demographic metadata varied by source and participant and was provided uncurated.

The sequence was obtained from a woman in her 70s with COVID-19, enrolled during active disease. The specimen sequenced was peripheral blood.

The nucleotide sequence is given as TGTGCCAGCAGTCGTTCTCGCGGACAGGGCGGGGAGCCCCAGCATTTT. The translation is CASSRSRGQGGEPQHF. The chain employs TRBV28 and TRBJ1-5, with 8 central nucleotides matching TRBD1. The CDR3 covers 16 residues, taking in both the cysteine and the phenylalanine. Of all the DNA, just the CDR3 is kept, 48 bases in frame from base 1. Ends trimmed: V by 5 bases, J by 8 bases; bases unmatched to a gene: 14. CDR1 is given as MDHEN and CDR2 as SYDVKM, both from the germline V gene.